The 15 T cell receptor beta chains in this list originate from one sample, sequenced in a study of T-cell memory formation after mild COVID-19 (dated by TCRdb to the early 2020s). Library construction relied on 5' RACE. Sequencing relied on an Illumina NovaSeq 6000. The public reads were reanalyzed by TCRdb: fastp trimming at Q25, MiXCR alignment, in-frame beta chains only. Records with the same CDR3 protein are collapsed into one entry carrying the most frequent genes and DNA. The sample has around 250,000 distinct CDR3 sequences on record, around 16% of them singletons. The ten largest clones capture roughly 20% of the sample. The source material was PBMCs or a T cell subset sorted from them (not recorded which). These receptors came from a man in his late teens or twenties who had mild COVID-19 (a few samples of this study predate the infection). The sample titles of this study are shuffled in the database, so cell type and time point are left out; the donor was told from shared clones.

The chain has TRBV6-2 or TRBV6-3 and TRBJ1-5, with 11 bases matching TRBD1. Trimming took 6 bases from V and 5 from J; bases not matched to a gene: 6. CDR3 length equals 15 residues. The V gene's germline CDR1 is MNHEY and CDR2 SVGEGT. The CDR3: CASRRGQGADQPQHF. CDR3 DNA: TGTGCCAGCAGACGCGGACAGGGGGCAGATCAGCCCCAGCATTTT.

This clonotype was picked up a small number of times. The chain is built from TRBV6-5 and TRBJ1-1; D is unclear. V lost 3 bases and J 2 bases, leaving 10 bases between the germline ends. The CDR3 is 14 residues long. Per germline, CDR1 MNHEY and CDR2 SVGAGI. For the CDR3, the DNA is TGTGCCAGCAGTTATAGCGCAGAAAACACTGAAGCTTTCTTT. Translated, it gives CASSYSAENTEAFF.

At least ten counts were recorded for this clonotype. The CDR3 sequence: CASSLAGPKSGELFF. The CDR3 DNA is TGCGCCAGCAGCTTGGCGGGACCCAAATCCGGGGAGCTGTTTTTT. The chain joins TRBV5-1 to TRBJ2-2, with D perhaps being TRBD1 or TRBD2 (5 bases each). The CDR3 runs 15 residues. Germline V CDR1 and CDR2: SGHRS, YFSETQ. Trimming stripped 0 bases from V and 6 bases from J, with 12 bases between.

This clonotype appeared a single time. The rearrangement joins TRBV9 to TRBJ2-1; 10 bases are a match to TRBD1. CDR1 is SGDLS, CDR2 YYNGEE, per germline. The CDR3 is 16 residues long. V gave up 6 bases and J gave up 8 bases; unmatched junction bases: 14. The DNA for the CDR3 is TGTGCCAGCACGAGCGACCGGGACAGGGGTAACCATGAGCAGTTCTTC. It is translated as CASTSDRDRGNHEQFF.

The J gene is TRBJ2-5, the V gene TRBV12-3 or TRBV12-4; no clear D gene. This CDR3 spans 14 amino acids. Trimming pared 5 bases from V and 7 bases from J, leaving 17 bases between. DNA of the CDR3: TGTGCCAGCAGTCCAGGTGGACCCGGCGGGACCCAGTACTTC. Its translation is CASSPGGPGGTQYF.

V usage is TRBV20-1 and J usage is TRBJ1-4; D may be TRBD1 (5 bases). Trimming took off 7 bases at V and 0 bases at J, with 12 bases between the two ends. CDR3 size: 14 residues. From germline, CDR1 is DFQATT and CDR2 SNEGSKA (reference sequence). The CDR3 bases are TGCAGTGTCCTTGACAGTGCAACTAATGAAAAACTGTTTTTT. It translates to CSVLDSATNEKLFF.

CDR3 sequence (DNA): TGTGCCAGCAGGTGGAGCTCCTACAATGAGCAGTTCTTC. Encoded protein: CASRWSSYNEQFF. The chain couples TRBV7-2 to TRBJ2-1; the D is unclear. The CDR3 covers 13 residues. The V end was cut by 6 bases, the J end by 0 bases, with 6 bases between. Germline loops: CDR1 SGHTA, CDR2 FQGNSA.

This clonotype occurred a few times. DNA for the CDR3: TGTGCCAGCAGCTTCGGACTGAATCAGCCCCAGCATTTT. Protein product: CASSFGLNQPQHF. The chain recombines TRBV7-9 with TRBJ1-5; D gene unclear. The V and J ends lost 3 bases and 4 bases respectively, with 7 bases between them. Germline V CDR1 and CDR2: SEHNR, FQNEAQ (reference sequence). CDR3 size: 13 residues.

This clonotype occurred a few times. The chain is built from TRBV5-1 and TRBJ1-2; 7 bases map to TRBD1. The CDR3 is 15 residues long. In germline, CDR1 is SGHRS, CDR2 YFSETQ. V trimming: 2 bases; J trimming: 4 bases; junction bases outside the gene matches: 8. DNA of the CDR3: TGCGCCAGCAGCTTCCAGGGACAGAGTCCCTATGGCTACACCTTC. Amino acid sequence: CASSFQGQSPYGYTF.

The sample holds a few counts of this clonotype. The chain has TRBV7-9 and TRBJ1-1; possible D gene TRBD1, 5 bases. Germline lookup yields CDR1 SEHNR and CDR2 FQNEAQ (reference sequence). V lost 0 bases, J lost 5 bases, and 13 bases lay in between. The CDR3 has 15 amino acids. DNA for the CDR3: TGTGCCAGCAGCTTAGCGCTTTCGTGGGGGACTGAAGCTTTCTTT. It is translated as CASSLALSWGTEAFF.

This clonotype was seen at least ten times. The rearrangement joins TRBV10-3 to TRBJ1-3; 7 bases align to TRBD1. Trimming took 5 bases from V and 0 from J; bases not matched to a gene: 1. Germline CDR1 ENHRY, CDR2 SYGVKD. CDR3 length: 14 residues. CDR3 DNA: TGTGCCATCAGTAGGGACAGCTCTGGAAACACCATATATTTT. Residues: CAISRDSSGNTIYF.

In its sample, this clonotype was seen a few times. The chain joins TRBV5-1 to TRBJ2-5; possibly TRBD2 for D (5 bases). The CDR3 covers 16 residues. Germline-derived CDR1 and CDR2 are SGHRS and YFSETQ. The V end lost 0 bases, the J end lost 0 bases, and 12 bases lay between the germline ends. CDR3 sequence: CASSLVGLTNQETQYF. DNA of the CDR3: TGCGCCAGCAGCTTGGTAGGACTCACTAACCAAGAGACCCAGTACTTC.

V and J are TRBV7-8 and TRBJ1-6; D unclear. This CDR3 has 16 amino acids. Germline V CDR1 and CDR2: SGHVS, FQNEAQ. V gave up 2 bases and J gave up 2 bases, with 10 bases separating them. In DNA form, the CDR3 reads TGTGCCAGCAGCTTACCGAGGGCCCCCTATAATTCACCCCTCCACTTT. Protein product: CASSLPRAPYNSPLHF.

The chain recombines TRBV7-2 with TRBJ2-2, with TRBD2 identical over 7 bases. After removal of 7 bases from V and 1 base from J, the junction contained 3 bases not matched to a gene. The germline CDR1 and CDR2 sequences are SGHTA and FQGNSA. The CDR3 runs 14 residues. CDR3 in DNA: TGTGCCAGCATATCGGGGGGGAACACCGGGGAGCTGTTTTTT. This gives the protein CASISGGNTGELFF. The full variable domain, in which reference TRBV7-2 and TRBJ2-2 provide the parts outside the CDR3, is GAGVSQSPSNKVTEKGKDVELRCDPISGHTALYWYRQSLGQGLEFLIYFQGNSAPDKSGLPSDRFSAERTGGSVSTLTIQRTQQEDSAVYLCASISGGNTGELFFGEGSRLTVL.

This clonotype showed up just a few times. The J gene is TRBJ1-4, the V gene TRBV12-3 or TRBV12-4; no firm D call. The CDR3 spans 13 residues. The ends were cut back, 2 bases at V and 8 bases at J, with 9 bases in the middle. The CDR3 nucleotides read TGTGCCAGCAGTTTATCGACACTCGAAAAACTGTTTTTT. Translated: CASSLSTLEKLFF.